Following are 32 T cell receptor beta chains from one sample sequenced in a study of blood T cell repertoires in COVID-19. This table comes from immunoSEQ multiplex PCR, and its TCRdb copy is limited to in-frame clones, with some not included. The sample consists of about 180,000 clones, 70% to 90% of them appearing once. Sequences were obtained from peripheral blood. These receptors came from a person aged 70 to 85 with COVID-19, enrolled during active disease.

CDR3 sequence reads: CAGGAALGTGELFF. Written as DNA, the CDR3 is TGTGCCGGAGGGGCGGCCCTGGGGACCGGGGAGCTGTTTTTT. The gene calls are TRBV7-2 and TRBJ2-2, with a tentative D call TRBD2 (6 bases). Germline loops: CDR1 SGHTA, CDR2 FQGNSA. V lost 11 bases, J lost 5 bases, and 18 bases lay in between. The CDR3 has 14 amino acids.

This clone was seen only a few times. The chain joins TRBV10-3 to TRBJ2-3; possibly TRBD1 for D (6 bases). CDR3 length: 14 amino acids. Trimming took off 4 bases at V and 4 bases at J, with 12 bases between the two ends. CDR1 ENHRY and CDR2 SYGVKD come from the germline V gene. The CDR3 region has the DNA TGTGCCATCAGTGGCACAGGGTTGTCAGATACGCAGTATTTT. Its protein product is CAISGTGLSDTQYF.

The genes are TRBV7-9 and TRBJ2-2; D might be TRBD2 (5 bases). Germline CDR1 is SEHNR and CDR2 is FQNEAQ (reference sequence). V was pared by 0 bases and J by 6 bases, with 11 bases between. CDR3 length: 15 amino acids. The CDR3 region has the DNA TGTGCCAGCAGCTTAGCGATTCTAGCCTCCGGGGAGCTGTTTTTT. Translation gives CASSLAILASGELFF.

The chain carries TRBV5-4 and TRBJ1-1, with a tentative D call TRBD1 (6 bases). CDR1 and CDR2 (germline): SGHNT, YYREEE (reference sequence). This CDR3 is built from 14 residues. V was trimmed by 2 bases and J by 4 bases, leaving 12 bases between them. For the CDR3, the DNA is TGTGCCAGCAGCTTACAGGGCCGAAGCACTGAAGCTTTCTTT. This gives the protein CASSLQGRSTEAFF.

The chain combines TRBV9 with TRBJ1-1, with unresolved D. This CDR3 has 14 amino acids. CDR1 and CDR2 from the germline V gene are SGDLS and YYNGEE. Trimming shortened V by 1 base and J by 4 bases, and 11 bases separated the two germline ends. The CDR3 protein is CASSVTQEGTEAFF. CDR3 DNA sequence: TGTGCCAGCAGCGTAACCCAGGAGGGCACTGAAGCTTTCTTT. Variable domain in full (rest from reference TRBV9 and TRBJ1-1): DSGVTQTPKHLITATGQRVTLRCSPRSGDLSVYWYQQSLDQGLQFLIQYYNGEERAKGNILERFSAQQFPDLHSELNLSSLELGDSALYFCASSVTQEGTEAFFGQGTRLTVV.

CDR3 sequence: CASSLYVGLGYTF. The CDR3 DNA reads as TGTGCCAGCAGTTTATATGTGGGGCTTGGCTACACCTTC. This chain uses TRBV28 with TRBJ1-2, with a weak D call TRBD1 (5 bases). V was clipped by 1 base and J by 7 bases, with 10 bases between them. The CDR3 runs to 13 residues. Germline V gene data show CDR1 as MDHEN and CDR2 as SYDVKM.

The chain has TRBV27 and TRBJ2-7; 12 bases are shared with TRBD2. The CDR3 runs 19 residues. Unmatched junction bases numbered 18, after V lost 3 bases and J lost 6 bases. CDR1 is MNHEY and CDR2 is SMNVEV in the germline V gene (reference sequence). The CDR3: CASSFRLAGAVWDFTEQYF. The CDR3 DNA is TGTGCCAGCAGTTTTCGACTAGCGGGAGCTGTCTGGGATTTTACCGAGCAGTACTTC.

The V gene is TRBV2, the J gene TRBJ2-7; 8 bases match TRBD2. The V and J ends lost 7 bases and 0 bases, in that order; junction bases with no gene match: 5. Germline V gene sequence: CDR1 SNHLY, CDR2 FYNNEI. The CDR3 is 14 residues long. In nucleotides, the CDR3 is TGTGCCAGCAAACGGGGGGGCAGCTCCTACGAGCAGTACTTC. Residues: CASKRGGSSYEQYF.

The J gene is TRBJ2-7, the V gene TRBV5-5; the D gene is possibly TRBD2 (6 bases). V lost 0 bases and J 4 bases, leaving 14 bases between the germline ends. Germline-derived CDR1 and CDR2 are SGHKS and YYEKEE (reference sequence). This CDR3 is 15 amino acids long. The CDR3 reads CASSLASGPQYEQYF. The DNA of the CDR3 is TGTGCCAGCAGCTTGGCCAGCGGGCCTCAATACGAGCAGTACTTC.

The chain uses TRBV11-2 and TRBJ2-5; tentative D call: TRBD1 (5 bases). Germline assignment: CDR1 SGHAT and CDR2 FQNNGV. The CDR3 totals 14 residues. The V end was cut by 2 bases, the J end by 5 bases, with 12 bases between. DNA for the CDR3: TGTGCCAGCAGCTTAACGGACAATCAGGAGACCCAGTACTTC. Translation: CASSLTDNQETQYF. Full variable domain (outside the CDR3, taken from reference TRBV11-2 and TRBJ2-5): EAGVAQSPRYKIIEKRQSVAFWCNPISGHATLYWYQQILGQGPKLLIQFQNNGVVDDSQLPKDRFSAERLKGVDSTLKIQPAKLEDSAVYLCASSLTDNQETQYFGPGTRLLVL.

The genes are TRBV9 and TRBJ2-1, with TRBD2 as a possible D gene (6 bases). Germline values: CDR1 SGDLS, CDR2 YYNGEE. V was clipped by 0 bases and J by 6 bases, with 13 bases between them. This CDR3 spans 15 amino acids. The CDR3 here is CASSVGTTPGNEQFF. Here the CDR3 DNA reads TGTGCCAGCAGCGTAGGGACTACCCCCGGCAATGAGCAGTTCTTC.

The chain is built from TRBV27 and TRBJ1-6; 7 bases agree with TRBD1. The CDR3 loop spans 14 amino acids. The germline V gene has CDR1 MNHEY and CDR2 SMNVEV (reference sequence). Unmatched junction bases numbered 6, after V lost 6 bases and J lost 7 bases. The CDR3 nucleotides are TGTGCCAGCAGCAGAAGGGACAGCAATTCACCCCTCCACTTT. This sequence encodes CASSRRDSNSPLHF.

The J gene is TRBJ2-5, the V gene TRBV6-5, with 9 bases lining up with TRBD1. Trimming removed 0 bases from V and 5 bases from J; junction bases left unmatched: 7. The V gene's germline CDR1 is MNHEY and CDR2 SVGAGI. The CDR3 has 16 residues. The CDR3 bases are TGTGCCAGCAGTTACTCGACAGGGGGTGGCGCGGAGACCCAGTACTTC. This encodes CASSYSTGGGAETQYF.

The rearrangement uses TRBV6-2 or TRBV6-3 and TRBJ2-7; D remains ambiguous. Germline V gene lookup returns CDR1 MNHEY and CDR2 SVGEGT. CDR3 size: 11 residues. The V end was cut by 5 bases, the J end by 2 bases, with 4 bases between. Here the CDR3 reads CASSDTYEQYF. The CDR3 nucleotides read TGTGCCAGCAGTGACACCTACGAGCAGTACTTC.

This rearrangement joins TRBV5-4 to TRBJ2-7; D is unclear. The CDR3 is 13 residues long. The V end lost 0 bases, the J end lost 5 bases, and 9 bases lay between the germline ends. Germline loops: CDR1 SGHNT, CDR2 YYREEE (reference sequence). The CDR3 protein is CASSLAGGDEQYF. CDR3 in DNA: TGTGCCAGCAGCTTGGCTGGCGGAGACGAGCAGTACTTC.

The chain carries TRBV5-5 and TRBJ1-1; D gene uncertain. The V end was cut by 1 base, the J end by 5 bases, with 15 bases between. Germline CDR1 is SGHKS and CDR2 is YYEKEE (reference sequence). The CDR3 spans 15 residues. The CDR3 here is CASSLIGGKGTEAFF. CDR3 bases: TGTGCCAGCAGCTTGATAGGAGGGAAAGGAACTGAAGCTTTCTTT.

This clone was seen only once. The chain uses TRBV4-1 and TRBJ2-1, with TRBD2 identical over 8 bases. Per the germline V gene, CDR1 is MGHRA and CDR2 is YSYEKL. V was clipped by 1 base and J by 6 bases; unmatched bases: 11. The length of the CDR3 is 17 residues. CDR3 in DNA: TGCGCCAGCAGCCAAGTGGGCGGACGGGGGGGCCCCAATGAGCAGTTCTTC. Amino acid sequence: CASSQVGGRGGPNEQFF.

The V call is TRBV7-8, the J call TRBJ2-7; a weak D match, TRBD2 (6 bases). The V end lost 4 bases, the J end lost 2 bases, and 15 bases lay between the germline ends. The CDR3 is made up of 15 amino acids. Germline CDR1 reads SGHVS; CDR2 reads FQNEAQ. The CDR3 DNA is TGTGCCAGCAGCTCACTAACCCGGGGGACCTACGAGCAGTACTTC. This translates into CASSSLTRGTYEQYF.

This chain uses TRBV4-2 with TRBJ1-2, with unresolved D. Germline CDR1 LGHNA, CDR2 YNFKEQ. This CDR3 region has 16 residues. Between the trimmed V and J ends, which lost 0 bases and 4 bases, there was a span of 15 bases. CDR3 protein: CASSQEIGRAFYGYTF. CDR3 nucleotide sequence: TGTGCCAGCAGCCAAGAAATCGGGAGAGCTTTCTATGGCTACACCTTC.

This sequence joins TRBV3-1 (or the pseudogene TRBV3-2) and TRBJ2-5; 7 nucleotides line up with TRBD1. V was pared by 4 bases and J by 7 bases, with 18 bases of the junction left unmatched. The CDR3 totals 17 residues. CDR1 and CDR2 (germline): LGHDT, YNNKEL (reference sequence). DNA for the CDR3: TGTGCCAGCAGCCCGTCGAGCTGGGACAGAGGCCCCGGGACCCAGTACTTC. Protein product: CASSPSSWDRGPGTQYF.

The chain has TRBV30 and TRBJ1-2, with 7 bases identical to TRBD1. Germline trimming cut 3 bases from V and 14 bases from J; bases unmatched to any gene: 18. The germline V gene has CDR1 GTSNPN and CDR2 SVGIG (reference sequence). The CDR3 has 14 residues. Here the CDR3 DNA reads TGTGCCTGGAGCCCCAGGGTACAGGGGTCTCTGGCAACCTTC. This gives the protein CAWSPRVQGSLATF.

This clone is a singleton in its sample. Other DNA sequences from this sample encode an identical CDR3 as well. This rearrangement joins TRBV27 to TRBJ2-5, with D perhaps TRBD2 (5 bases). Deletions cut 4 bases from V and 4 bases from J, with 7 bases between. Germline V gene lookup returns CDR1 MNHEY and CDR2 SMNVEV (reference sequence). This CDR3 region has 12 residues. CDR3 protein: CASSSEGETQYF. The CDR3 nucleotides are TGTGCCAGCAGTTCCGAGGGAGAGACCCAGTACTTC.

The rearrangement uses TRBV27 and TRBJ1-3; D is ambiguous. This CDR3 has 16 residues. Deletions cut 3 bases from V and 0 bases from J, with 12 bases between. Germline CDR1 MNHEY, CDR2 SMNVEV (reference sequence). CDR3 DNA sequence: TGTGCCAGCAGTTTTGTACCGCTGAGCTCTGGAAACACCATATATTTT. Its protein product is CASSFVPLSSGNTIYF.

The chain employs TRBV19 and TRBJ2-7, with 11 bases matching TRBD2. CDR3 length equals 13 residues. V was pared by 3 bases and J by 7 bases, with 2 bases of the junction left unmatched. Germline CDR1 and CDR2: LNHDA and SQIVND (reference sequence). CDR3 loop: CASSITSGGEQYF. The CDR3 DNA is TGTGCCAGTAGTATCACTAGCGGGGGTGAGCAGTACTTC.

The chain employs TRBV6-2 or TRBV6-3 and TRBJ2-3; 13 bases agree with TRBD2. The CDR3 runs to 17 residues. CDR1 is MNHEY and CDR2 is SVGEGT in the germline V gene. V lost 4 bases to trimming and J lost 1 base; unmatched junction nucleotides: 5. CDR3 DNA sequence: TGTGCCAGCAGTTCTCGAGGACTAGCGGGAGGCACAGATACGCAGTATTTT. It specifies CASSSRGLAGGTDTQYF.

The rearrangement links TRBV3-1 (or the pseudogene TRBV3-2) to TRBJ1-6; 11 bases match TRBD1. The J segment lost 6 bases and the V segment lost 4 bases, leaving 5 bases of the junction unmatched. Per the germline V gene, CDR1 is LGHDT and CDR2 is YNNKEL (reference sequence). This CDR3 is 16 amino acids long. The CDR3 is CASSLGTGGSNSPLHF. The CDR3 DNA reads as TGTGCCAGCAGCCTTGGGACAGGGGGAAGTAATTCACCCCTCCACTTT.

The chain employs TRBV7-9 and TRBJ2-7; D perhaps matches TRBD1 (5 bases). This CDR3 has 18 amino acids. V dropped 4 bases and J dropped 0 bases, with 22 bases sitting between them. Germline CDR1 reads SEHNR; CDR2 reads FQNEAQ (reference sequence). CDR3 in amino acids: CASSSRQLAGIHSYEQYF. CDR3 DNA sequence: TGTGCCAGCAGCTCACGACAATTGGCAGGGATTCACTCCTACGAGCAGTACTTC.

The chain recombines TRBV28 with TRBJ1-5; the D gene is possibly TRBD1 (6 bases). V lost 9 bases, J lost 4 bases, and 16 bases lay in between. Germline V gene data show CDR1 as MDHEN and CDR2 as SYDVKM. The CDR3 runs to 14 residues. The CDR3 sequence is CASEDGGANQPQHF. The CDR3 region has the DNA TGTGCCAGTGAGGATGGGGGCGCGAATCAGCCCCAGCATTTT.

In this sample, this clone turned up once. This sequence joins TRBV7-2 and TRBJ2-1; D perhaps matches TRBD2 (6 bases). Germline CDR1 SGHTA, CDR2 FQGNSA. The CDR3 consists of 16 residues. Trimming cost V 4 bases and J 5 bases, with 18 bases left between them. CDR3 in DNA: TGTGCCAGCAGCTCGGTTACTAGCCGTCCCCACAATGAGCAGTTCTTC. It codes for CASSSVTSRPHNEQFF.

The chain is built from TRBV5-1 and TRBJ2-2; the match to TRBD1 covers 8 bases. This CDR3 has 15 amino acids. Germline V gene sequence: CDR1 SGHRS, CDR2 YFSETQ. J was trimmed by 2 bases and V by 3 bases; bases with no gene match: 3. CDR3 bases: TGCGCCAGCAGCTCAGGACAGGGAAACACCGGGGAGCTGTTTTTT. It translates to CASSSGQGNTGELFF.

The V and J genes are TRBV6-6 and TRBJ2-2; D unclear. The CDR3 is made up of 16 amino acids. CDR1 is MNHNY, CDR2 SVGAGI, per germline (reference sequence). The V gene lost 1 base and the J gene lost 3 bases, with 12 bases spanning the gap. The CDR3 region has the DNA TGTGCCAGCAGTTACTTTTTTCCGAACTACACCGGGGAGCTGTTTTTT. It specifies CASSYFFPNYTGELFF.

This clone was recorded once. CDR3 in amino acids: CASSQVGTAVSYEQYF. CDR3 nucleotides: TGCGCCAGCAGCCAAGTAGGGACAGCCGTTTCCTACGAGCAGTACTTC. This chain links TRBV4-3 with TRBJ2-7; the match to TRBD1 covers 7 bases. The junction had 7 bases not matched to a gene; V was cut back by 1 base and J by 1 base. Germline values: CDR1 LGHNA, CDR2 YSLEER. This CDR3 region has 16 residues.